Listed here is a single T cell receptor beta chain. Several immunoSEQ plates held equal portions of the genomic DNA taken from each subset. Produced via immunoSEQ multiplex PCR; TCRdb's table is partial and in-frame only. This sample carries roughly 2 million clones, 90% to 95% of them seen once, and the ten largest clones take around 0.13%. This sample stems from a study of shared clonotypes between healthy human individuals. V was clipped by 2 bases and J by 5 bases; unmatched bases: 11. Germline V gives CDR1 WNHNN, CDR2 SYGVQD (reference sequence). CDR3 length: 16 residues. The clonotype originates from a man aged 18 to 30 in good health. This chain connects TRBV10-1 to TRBJ1-1; 7 bases align to TRBD1. Sequencing was performed on naive CD4+ T cells sorted from blood. The sample's subset: CD45RA+ positively selected. The CDR3 nucleotides are TGCGCCAGCAGTGAGCATCTCTTGACAGGGTGGACTGAAGCTTTCTTT. Translated: CASSEHLLTGWTEAFF.